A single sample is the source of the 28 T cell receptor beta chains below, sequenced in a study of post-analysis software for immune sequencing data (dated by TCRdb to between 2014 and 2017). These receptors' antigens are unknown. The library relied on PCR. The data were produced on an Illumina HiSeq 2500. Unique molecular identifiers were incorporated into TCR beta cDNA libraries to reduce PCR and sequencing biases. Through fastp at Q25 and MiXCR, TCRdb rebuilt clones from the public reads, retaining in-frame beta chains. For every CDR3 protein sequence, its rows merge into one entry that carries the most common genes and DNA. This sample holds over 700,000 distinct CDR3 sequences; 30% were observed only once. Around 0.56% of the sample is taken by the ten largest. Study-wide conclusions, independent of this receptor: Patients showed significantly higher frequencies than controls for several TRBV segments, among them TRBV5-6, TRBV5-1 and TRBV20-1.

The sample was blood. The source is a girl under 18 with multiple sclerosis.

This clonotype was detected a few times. The CDR3 spells CASSPPDRAGQPQHF. DNA for the CDR3: TGTGCCAGCAGTCCCCCCGACAGGGCGGGTCAGCCCCAGCATTTT. V and J are TRBV28 and TRBJ1-5, with 7 bases matching TRBD1. V was clipped by 5 bases and J by 6 bases; unmatched bases: 10. The CDR3 totals 15 residues. CDR1 is MDHEN and CDR2 is SYDVKM in the germline V gene. The full variable domain, its missing parts supplied by reference TRBV28 and TRBJ1-5, is DVKVTQSSRYLVKRTGEKVFLECVQDMDHENMFWYRQDPGLGLRLIYFSYDVKMKEKGDIPEGYSVSREKKERFSLILESASTNQTSMYLCASSPPDRAGQPQHFGDGTRLSIL.

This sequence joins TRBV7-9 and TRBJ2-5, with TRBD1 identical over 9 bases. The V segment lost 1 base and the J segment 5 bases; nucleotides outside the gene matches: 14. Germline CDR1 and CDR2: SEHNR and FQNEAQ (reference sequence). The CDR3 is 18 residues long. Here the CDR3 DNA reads TGTGCCAGCAGCTTAGGGACGATCGGGACAGGGAGGATGGAGACCCAGTACTTC. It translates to CASSLGTIGTGRMETQYF.

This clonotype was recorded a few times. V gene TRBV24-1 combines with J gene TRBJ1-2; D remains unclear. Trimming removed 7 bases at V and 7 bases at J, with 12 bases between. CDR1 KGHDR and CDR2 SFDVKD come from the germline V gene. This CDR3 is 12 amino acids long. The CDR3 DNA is TGTGCCACCAGCTCTCGGGGAGGTGGCTACACCTTC. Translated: CATSSRGGGYTF.

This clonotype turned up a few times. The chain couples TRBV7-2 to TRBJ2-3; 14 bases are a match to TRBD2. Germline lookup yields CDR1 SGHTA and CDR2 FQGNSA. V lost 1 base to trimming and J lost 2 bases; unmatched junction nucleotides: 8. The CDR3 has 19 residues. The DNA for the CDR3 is TGTACCAGCAGCTTAGGACCTCGACTAGCGGGAGGGATCACAGATACGCAGTATTTT. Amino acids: CTSSLGPRLAGGITDTQYF.

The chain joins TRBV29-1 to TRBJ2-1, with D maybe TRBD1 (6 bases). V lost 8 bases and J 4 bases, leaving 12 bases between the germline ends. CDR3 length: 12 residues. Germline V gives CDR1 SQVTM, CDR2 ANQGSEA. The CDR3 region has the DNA TGCAGCCACGACAGGTTATACAATGAGCAGTTCTTC. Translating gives CSHDRLYNEQFF.

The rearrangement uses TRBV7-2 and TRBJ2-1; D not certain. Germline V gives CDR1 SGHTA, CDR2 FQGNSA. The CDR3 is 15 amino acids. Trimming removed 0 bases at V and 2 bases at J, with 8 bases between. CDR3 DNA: TGTGCCAGCAGCTTAGCGGCACAAACCTACAATGAGCAGTTCTTC. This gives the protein CASSLAAQTYNEQFF.

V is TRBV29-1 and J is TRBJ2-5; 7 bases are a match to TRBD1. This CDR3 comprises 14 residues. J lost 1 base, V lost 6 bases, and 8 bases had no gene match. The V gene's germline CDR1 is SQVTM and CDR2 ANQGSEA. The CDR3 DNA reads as TGCAGCGTATCCCGGGACAGAAGCCAAGAGACCCAGTACTTC. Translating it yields CSVSRDRSQETQYF.

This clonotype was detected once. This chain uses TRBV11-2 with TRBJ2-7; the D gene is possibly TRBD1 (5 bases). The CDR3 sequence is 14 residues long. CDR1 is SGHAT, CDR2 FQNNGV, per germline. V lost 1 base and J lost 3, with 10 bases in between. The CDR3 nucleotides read TGTGCCAGCAGCTTAGGGGGCAGCTACTACGAGCAGTACTTC. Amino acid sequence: CASSLGGSYYEQYF.

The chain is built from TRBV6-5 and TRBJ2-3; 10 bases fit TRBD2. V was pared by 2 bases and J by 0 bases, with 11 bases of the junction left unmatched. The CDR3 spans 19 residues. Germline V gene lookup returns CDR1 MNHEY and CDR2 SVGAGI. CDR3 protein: CASSYADLGLAASTDTQYF. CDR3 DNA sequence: TGTGCCAGCAGTTACGCAGACCTCGGACTAGCGGCTAGCACAGATACGCAGTATTTT.

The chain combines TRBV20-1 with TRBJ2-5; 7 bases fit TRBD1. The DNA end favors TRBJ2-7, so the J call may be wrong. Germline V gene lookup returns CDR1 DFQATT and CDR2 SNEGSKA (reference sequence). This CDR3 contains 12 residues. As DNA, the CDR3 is TGCAGTGCTCAGGACAGGAGTTACGAGCAGTACTTC. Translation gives CSAQDRSYEQYF.

CDR3 DNA: TGTGCCAGCAGGGACAGGGGGGTCACTGAAGCTTTCTTT. The encoded protein is CASRDRGVTEAFF. The chain combines TRBV6-5 with TRBJ1-1; 10 bases agree with TRBD1. Germline assignment: CDR1 MNHEY and CDR2 SVGAGI. This CDR3 contains 13 residues. The V and J ends lost 6 bases and 4 bases, in that order; junction bases with no gene match: 2.

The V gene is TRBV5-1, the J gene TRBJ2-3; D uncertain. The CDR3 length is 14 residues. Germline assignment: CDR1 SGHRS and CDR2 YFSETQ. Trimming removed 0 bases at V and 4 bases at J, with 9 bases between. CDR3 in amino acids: CASSLEGPADTQYF. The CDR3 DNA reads TGCGCCAGCAGCTTGGAAGGGCCGGCAGATACGCAGTATTTT.

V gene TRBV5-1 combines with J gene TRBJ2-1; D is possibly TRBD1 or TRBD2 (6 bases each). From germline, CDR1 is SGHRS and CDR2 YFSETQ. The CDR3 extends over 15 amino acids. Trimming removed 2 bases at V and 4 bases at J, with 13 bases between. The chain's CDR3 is CASSFGGRLYNEQFF. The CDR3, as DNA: TGCGCCAGCAGCTTTGGGGGGCGGCTATACAATGAGCAGTTCTTC.

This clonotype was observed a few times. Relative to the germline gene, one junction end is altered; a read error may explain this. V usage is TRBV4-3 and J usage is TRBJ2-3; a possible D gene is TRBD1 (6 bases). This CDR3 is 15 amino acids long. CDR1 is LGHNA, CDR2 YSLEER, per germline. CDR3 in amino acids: CASNQGHRDKDTQYF. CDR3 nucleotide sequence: TGCGCCAGCAACCAAGGTCATCGGGACAAAGATACGCAGTATTTT.

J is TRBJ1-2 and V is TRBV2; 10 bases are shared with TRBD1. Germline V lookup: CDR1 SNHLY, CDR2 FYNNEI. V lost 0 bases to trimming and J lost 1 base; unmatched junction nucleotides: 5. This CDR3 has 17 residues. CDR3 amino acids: CASSEAGWTGGNYGYTF. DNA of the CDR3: TGTGCCAGCAGTGAAGCGGGGTGGACAGGGGGTAACTATGGCTACACCTTC.

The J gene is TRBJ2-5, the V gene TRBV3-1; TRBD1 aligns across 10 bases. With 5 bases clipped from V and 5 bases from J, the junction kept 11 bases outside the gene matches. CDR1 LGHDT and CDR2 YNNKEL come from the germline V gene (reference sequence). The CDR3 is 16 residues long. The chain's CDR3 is CASSEKRTGGGETQYF. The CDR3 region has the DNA TGTGCCAGCAGCGAAAAACGGACAGGGGGTGGGGAGACCCAGTACTTC.

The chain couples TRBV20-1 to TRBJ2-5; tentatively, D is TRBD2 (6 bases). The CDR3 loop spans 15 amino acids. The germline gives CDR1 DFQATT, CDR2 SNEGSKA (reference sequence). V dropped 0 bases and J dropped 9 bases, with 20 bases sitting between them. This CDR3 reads CSARDGSAPGEAQYF. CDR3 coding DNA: TGCAGTGCTAGAGATGGGTCAGCCCCGGGGGAGGCCCAGTACTTC.

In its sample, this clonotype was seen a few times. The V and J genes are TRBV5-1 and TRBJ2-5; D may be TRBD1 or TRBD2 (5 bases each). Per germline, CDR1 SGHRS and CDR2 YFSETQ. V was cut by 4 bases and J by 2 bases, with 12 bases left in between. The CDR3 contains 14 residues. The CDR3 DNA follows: TGCGCCAGCAGCGTTGGGACGGTGCAAGAGACCCAGTACTTC. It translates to CASSVGTVQETQYF.

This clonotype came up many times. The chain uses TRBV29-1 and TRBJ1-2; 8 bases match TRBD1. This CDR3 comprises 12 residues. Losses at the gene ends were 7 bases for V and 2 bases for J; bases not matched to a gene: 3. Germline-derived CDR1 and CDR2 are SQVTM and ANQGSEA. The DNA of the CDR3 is TGCAGCGGGGGACAGGAGAACTATGGCTACACCTTC. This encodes CSGGQENYGYTF. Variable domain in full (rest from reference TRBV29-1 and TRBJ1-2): SAVISQKPSRDICQRGTSLTIQCQVDSQVTMMFWYRQQPGQSLTLIATANQGSEATYESGFVIDKFPISRPNLTFSTLTVSNMSPEDSSIYLCSGGQENYGYTFGSGTRLTVV.

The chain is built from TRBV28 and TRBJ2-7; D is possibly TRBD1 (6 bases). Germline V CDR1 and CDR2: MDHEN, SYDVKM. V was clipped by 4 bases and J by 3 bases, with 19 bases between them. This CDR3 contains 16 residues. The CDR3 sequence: CASSSGVTEVHYEQYF. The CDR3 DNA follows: TGTGCCAGCAGTTCAGGGGTGACCGAAGTCCACTACGAGCAGTACTTC.

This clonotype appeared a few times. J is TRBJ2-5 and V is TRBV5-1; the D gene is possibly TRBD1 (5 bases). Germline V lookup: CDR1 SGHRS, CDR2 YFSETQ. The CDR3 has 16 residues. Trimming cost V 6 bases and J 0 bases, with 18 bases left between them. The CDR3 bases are TGCGCCAGCAACTTAAGACAGCTCCTGTACCAAGAGACCCAGTACTTC. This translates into CASNLRQLLYQETQYF.

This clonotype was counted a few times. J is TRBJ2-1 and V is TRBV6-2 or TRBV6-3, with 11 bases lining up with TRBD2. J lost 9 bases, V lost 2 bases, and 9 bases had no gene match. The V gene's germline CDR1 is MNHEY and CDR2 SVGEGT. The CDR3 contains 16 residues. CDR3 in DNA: TGTGCCAGCAGTTACAGTCCGCTAGCGGGAGGAGGTGAGCAGTTCTTC. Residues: CASSYSPLAGGGEQFF.

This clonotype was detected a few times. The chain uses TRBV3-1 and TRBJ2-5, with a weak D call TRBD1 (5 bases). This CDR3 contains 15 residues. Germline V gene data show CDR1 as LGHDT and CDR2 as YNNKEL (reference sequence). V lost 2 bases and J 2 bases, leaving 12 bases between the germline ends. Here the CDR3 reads CASSQLGLAQETQYF. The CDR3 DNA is TGTGCCAGCAGCCAACTGGGGCTGGCTCAAGAGACCCAGTACTTC.

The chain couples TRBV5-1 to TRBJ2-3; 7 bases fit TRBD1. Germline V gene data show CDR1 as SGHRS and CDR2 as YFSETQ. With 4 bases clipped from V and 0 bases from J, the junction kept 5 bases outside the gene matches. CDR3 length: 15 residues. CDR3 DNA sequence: TGCGCCAGCAGCATGGACAGGCCTAGCACAGATACGCAGTATTTT. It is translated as CASSMDRPSTDTQYF. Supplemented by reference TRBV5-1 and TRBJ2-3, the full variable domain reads KAGVTQTPRYLIKTRGQQVTLSCSPISGHRSVSWYQQTPGQGLQFLFEYFSETQRNKGNFPGRFSGRQFSNSRSEMNVSTLELGDSALYLCASSMDRPSTDTQYFGPGTRLTVL.

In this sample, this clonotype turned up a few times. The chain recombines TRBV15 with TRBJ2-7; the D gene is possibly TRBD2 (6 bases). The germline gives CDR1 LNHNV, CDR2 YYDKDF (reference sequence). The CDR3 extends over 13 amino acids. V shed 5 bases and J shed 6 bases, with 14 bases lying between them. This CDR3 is CATSARGLREQYF. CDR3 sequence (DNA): TGTGCCACCAGCGCCCGGGGACTTCGCGAGCAGTACTTC.

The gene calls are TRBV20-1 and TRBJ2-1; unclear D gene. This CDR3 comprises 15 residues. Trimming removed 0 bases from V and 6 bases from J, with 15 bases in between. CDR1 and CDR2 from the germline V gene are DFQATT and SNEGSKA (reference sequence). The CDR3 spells CSARDFTGRRNEQFF. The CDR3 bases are TGCAGTGCTAGAGATTTCACTGGGCGTCGCAATGAGCAGTTCTTC.

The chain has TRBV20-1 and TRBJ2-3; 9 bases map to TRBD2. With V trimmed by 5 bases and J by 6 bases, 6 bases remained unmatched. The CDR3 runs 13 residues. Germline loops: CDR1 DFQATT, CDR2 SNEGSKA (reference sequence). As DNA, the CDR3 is TGCAGTGCTTACTCTAGCGGGGTGGATACGCAGTATTTT. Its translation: CSAYSSGVDTQYF.

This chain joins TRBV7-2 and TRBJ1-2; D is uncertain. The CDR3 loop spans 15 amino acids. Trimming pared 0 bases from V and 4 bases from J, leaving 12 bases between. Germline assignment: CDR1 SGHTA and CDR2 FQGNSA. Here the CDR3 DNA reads TGTGCCAGCAGCTTAGCGCCCCAGGCGAGCTATGGCTACACCTTC. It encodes CASSLAPQASYGYTF.